The 4 T cell receptor beta chains in this list originate from one sample, sequenced in a study of cytomegalovirus exposure and HLA in healthy donors. Researchers ran the PCR with 60 Vbeta and 13 Jbeta primers. The assay was immunoSEQ multiplex PCR, and TCRdb's table has in-frame clones only and misses some. The table has roughly 140,000 clones, 9.4% seen once. Sequencing input: PBMCs. Receptors were obtained from a male donor in good health and CMV-seronegative.

This clone was seen more than once but under ten times. The genes are TRBV6-5 and TRBJ1-1; tentative D call: TRBD1 (6 bases). V lost 7 bases and J lost 10, with 19 bases in between. Germline V gene data show CDR1 as MNHEY and CDR2 as SVGAGI. CDR3 length: 13 residues. This CDR3 reads CASTQGGQTGAFF. CDR3 in DNA: TGTGCCAGCACCCAGGGTGGACAGACCGGAGCTTTCTTT.

This chain links TRBV4-3 with TRBJ2-1; the match to TRBD2 covers 8 bases. The CDR3 extends over 16 amino acids. Germline CDR1 LGHNA, CDR2 YSLEER. Trimming cost V 0 bases and J 2 bases; bases outside gene matches: 3. The CDR3 spells CASSQDHGGAYNEQFF. The CDR3 DNA follows: TGCGCCAGCAGCCAAGATCACGGGGGGGCCTACAATGAGCAGTTCTTC.

This clone occurred a few times. V and J are TRBV2 and TRBJ1-3, with D possibly being TRBD1 (5 bases). Germline CDR1 is SNHLY and CDR2 is FYNNEI. The CDR3 loop spans 15 amino acids. The V gene lost 4 bases and the J gene lost 0 bases, with 10 bases spanning the gap. The CDR3 sequence: CASSGTRVSGNTIYF. DNA for the CDR3: TGTGCCAGCAGTGGGACACGCGTCTCTGGAAACACCATATATTTT.

This clone was counted between two and nine times. V gene TRBV2 combines with J gene TRBJ1-1; a weak D match, TRBD1 (6 bases). Trimming stripped 2 bases from V and 0 bases from J, with 13 bases between. Germline V gene data show CDR1 as SNHLY and CDR2 as FYNNEI. This CDR3 has 16 residues. This CDR3 reads CASSEWGPSLNTEAFF. Here the CDR3 DNA reads TGTGCCAGCAGTGAATGGGGGCCATCGCTGAACACTGAAGCTTTCTTT.